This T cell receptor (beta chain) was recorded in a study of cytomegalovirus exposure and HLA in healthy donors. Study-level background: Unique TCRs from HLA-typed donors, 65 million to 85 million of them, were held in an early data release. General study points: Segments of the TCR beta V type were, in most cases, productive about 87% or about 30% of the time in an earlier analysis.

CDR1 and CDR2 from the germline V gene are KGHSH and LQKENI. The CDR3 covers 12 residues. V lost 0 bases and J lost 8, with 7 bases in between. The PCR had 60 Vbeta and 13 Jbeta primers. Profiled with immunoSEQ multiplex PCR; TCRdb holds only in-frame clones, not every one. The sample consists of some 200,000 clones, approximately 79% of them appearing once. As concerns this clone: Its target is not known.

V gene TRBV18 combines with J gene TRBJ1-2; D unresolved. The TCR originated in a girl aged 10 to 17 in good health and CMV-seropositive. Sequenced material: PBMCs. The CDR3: CASSPPAGGYTF. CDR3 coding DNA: TGTGCCAGCTCACCACCAGCGGGAGGCTACACCTTC.